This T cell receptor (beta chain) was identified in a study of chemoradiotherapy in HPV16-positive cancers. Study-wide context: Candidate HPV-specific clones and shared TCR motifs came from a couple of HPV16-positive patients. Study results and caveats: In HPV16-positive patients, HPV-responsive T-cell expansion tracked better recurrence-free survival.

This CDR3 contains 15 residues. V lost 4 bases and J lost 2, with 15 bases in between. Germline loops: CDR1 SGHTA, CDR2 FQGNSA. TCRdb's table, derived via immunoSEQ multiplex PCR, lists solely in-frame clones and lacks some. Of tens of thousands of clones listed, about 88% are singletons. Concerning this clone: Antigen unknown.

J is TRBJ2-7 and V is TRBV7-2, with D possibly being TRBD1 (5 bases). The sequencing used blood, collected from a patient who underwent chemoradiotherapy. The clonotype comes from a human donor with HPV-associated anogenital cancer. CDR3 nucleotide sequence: TGTGCCAGCAGCTCATTAGGGGCAGGCGCCTACGAGCAGTACTTC. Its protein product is CASSSLGAGAYEQYF.